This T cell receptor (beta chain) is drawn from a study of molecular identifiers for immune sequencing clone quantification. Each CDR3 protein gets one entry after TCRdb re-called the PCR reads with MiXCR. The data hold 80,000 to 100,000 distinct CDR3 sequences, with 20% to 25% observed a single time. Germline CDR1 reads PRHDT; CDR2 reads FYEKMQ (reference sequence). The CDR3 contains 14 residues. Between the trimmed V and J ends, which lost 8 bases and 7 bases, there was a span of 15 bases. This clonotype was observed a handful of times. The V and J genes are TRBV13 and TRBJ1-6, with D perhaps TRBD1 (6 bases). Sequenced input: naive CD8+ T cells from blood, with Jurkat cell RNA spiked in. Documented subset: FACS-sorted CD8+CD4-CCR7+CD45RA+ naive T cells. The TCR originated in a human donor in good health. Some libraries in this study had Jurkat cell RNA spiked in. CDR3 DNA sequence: TGTGCCAGCGTCGCAGGGGTAGGAAATTCACCCCTCCACTTT. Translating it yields CASVAGVGNSPLHF.